This TCR beta chain was identified in a study of CD8+CD57+ T cells in acquired aplastic anemia. Whole-study context: Sorting CD4+ and CD8+ cells gave DNA averaging approximately 3 ug. Study-level findings and limits: Patients and controls were found to share twenty-nine CD8+ CDR3 sequences. Patients versus controls showed no significant CD8+ Simpson's diversity difference.

Individuals selected for sequencing had exhibited CD8+CD57+ cell expansion on flow cytometry. Every patient had severe acquired aplastic anemia. To note about this clonotype: What it binds is not known.

Genomic DNA templated the TCR beta VDJ and CDR3 profiling. TCRdb reprocessed the reads with MiXCR, giving one entry per CDR3 protein. The sample yields roughly 240,000 distinct CDR3 sequences, around 43% seen once. Material: sorted CD4+, CD8+, or CD8+CD57+ T cells (not recorded which) from PBMCs. The origin of this receptor is a human donor with aplastic anemia.

The CDR3 DNA reads TGTGCCAGCAGTTTATCGGGTGGGAGAGAGAATGAGCAGTTCTTC. This sequence encodes CASSLSGGRENEQFF. This chain uses TRBV6-5 with TRBJ2-1; TRBD2 is a possible D gene (5 bases). CDR1 and CDR2 from the germline V gene are MNHEY and SVGAGI. V was trimmed by 4 bases and J by 7 bases, leaving 17 bases between them. The CDR3 has 15 amino acids.